This T cell receptor beta chain derives from a study of beta chain features in type 1 diabetes. Study-wide findings and caveats: A possible short-template PCR bias applies equally to patients and controls.

On this clone itself: The antigen is not known.

Every isolated RNA sample was fully reverse transcribed, so sequencing captured expressed TCRB transcripts. The table came from immunoSEQ multiplex PCR; TCRdb's copy has only in-frame clones and leaves some out. The sample records 200,000 to 300,000 clones, less than 35% being singletons. Germline CDR1 and CDR2: SGHVS and FNYEAQ. The V gene lost 8 bases and the J gene lost 3 bases, with 10 bases spanning the gap. CDR3 length: 13 amino acids. This clonotype was sampled from a man aged 25-45 years in good health. Sequencing was done on a sample of central memory CD4+ T cells from blood. The rearrangement joins TRBV7-6 to TRBJ2-2; D possibly corresponds to TRBD2 (5 bases). The DNA of the CDR3 is TGTGCCAGCGCATCCGGGGACACCGGGGAGCTGTTTTTT. Amino acids: CASASGDTGELFF.